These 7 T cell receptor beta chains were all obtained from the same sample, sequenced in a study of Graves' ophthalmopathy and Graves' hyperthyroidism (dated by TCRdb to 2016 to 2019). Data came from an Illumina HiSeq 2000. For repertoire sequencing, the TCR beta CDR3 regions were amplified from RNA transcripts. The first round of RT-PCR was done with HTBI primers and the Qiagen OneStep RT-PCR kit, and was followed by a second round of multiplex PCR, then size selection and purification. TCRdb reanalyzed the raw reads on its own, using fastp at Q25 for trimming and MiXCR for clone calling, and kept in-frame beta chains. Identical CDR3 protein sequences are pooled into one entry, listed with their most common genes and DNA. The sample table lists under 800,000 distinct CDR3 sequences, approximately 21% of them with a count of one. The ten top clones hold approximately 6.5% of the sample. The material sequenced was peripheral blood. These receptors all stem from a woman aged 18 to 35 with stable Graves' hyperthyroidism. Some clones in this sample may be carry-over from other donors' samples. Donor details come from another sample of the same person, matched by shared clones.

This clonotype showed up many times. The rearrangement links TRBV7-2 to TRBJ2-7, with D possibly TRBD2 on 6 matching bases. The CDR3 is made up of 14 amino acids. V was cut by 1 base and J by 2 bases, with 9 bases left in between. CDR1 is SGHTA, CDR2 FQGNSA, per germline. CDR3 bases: TGTGCCAGCAGCTTAGGGAGGGCAACCTACGAGCAGTACTTC. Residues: CASSLGRATYEQYF. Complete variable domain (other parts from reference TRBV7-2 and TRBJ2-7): GAGVSQSPSNKVTEKGKDVELRCDPISGHTALYWYRQSLGQGLEFLIYFQGNSAPDKSGLPSDRFSAERTGGSVSTLTIQRTQQEDSAVYLCASSLGRATYEQYFGPGTRLTVT.

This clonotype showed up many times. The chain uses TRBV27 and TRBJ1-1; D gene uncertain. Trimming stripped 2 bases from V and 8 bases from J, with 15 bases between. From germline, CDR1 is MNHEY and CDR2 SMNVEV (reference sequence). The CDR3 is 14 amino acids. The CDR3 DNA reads TGTGCCAGCAGTTTACAGTATGGGGTAGGAGAAGCTTTCTTT. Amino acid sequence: CASSLQYGVGEAFF.

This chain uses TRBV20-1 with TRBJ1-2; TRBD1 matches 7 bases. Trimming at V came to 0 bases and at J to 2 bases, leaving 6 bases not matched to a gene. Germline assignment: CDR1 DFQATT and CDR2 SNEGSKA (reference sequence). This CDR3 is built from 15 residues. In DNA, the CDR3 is TGCAGTGCTAGAGAGCGACAGGGACCCAACTATGGCTACACCTTC. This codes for CSARERQGPNYGYTF.

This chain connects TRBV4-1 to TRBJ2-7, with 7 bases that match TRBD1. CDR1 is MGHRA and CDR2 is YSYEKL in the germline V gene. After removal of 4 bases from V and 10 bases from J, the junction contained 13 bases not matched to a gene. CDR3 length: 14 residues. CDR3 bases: TGCGCCAGCAGCCTCGGACAGAACACAGGGGACCAGTACTTC. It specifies CASSLGQNTGDQYF.

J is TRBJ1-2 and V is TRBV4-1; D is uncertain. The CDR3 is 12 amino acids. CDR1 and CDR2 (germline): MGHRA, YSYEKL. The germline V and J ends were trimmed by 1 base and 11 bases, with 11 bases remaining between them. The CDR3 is CASSQGPREYTF. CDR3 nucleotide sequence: TGCGCCAGCAGCCAAGGTCCAAGGGAGTACACCTTC.

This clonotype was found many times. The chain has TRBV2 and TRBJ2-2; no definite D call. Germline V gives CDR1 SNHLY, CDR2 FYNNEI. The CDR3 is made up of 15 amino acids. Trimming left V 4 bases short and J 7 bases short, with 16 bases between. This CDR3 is CASSADWADVGELFF. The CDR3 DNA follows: TGTGCCAGCAGTGCCGACTGGGCGGACGTCGGGGAGCTGTTTTTT.

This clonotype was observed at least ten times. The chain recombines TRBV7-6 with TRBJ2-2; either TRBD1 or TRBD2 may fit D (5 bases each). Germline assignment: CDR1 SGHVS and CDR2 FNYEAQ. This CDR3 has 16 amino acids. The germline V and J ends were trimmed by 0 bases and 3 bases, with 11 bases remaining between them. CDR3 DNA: TGTGCCAGCAGCTTAGCGTTAGGGGAGCACACCGGGGAGCTGTTTTTT. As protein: CASSLALGEHTGELFF.